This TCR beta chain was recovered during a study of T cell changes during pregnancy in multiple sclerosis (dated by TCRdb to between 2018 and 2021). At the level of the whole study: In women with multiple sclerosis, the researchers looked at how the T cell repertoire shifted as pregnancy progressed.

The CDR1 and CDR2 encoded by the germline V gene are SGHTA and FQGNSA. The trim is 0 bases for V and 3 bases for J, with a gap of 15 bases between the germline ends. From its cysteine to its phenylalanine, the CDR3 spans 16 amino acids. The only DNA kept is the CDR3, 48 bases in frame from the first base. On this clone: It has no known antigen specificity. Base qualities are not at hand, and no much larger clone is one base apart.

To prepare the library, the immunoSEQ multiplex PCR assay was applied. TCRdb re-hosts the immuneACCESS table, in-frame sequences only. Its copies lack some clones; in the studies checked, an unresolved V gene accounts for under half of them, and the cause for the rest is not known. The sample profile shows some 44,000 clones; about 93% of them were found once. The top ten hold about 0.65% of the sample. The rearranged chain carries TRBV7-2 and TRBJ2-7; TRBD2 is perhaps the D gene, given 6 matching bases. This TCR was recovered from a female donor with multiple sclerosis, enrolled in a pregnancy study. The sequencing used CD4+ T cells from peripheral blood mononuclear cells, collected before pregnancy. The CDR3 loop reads CASSLAMTGEIYEQYF. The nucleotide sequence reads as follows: TGTGCCAGCAGCTTAGCGATGACGGGGGAGATCTACGAGCAGTACTTC.